Sequencing of this TCR beta chain was carried out in a study of T cell changes during pregnancy in multiple sclerosis. Remarks on this clone: The junction and the germline gene differ at one end; a read error may be behind it.

CDR3 length: 14 residues. CDR1 and CDR2 (germline): MNHNS, SASEGT. Method: immunoSEQ multiplex PCR; TCRdb's copy keeps in-frame clones and lacks some. The sample holds about 44,000 clones, around nine tenths seen once. The source is a female donor with multiple sclerosis, enrolled in a pregnancy study. V gene TRBV6-1 combines with J gene TRBJ2-7; a weak D match, TRBD1 (5 bases). The source material was CD4+ T cells from peripheral blood mononuclear cells, sampled in the first trimester of pregnancy. CDR3 nucleotide sequence: TGTGCCAGCAGTCCCCAGTCCAGGGTGGCCGAGCGGTACTTC. Translation gives CASSPQSRVAERYF.